This TCR beta chain was retrieved from a study of T cells in Graves' hyperthyroidism and ophthalmopathy. Whole-study findings and limits: Most expanded thyroid clonotypes above 0.001 also appeared in blood.

Deletions cut 5 bases from V and 7 bases from J, with 11 bases between. This CDR3 is 12 amino acids long. Germline assignment: CDR1 SGHNT and CDR2 YENEEA. RNA transcripts served as the template for amplifying TCR beta CDR3 regions. HTBI primers were employed in a first-round RT-PCR of the TCR CDR3. Via MiXCR, TCRdb re-called the multiplex PCR reads, giving one row per CDR3 protein. The repertoire holds more than 300,000 distinct CDR3 sequences, with under 20% as singletons. Many counts were recorded for this clonotype. Antigen unknown. The receptor comes from a man aged 18 to 29 with Graves' ophthalmopathy. The genes are TRBV11-3 and TRBJ1-2; no reliable D call. The sequencing input was blood. The CDR3 DNA sequence: TGTGCCAGCAGCGTTAATGGGCTTGGCTACACCTTC. It encodes CASSVNGLGYTF.